This T cell receptor beta chain was documented in a study of a mutant IDH1 vaccine in newly diagnosed glioma. Background on the study: Onset of vaccination occurred 4-6 weeks following radiotherapy alone, or with temozolomide cycles. Beforehand, treatment had been radiotherapy, temozolomide, or both; the majority received both. Treated individuals were roughly 62% male and around 40% female, averaging roughly 40 years of age.

V was trimmed by 1 base and J by 0 bases, leaving 10 bases between them. From germline, CDR1 is SGHNT and CDR2 YENEEA. This CDR3 contains 16 residues. Here immunoSEQ multiplex PCR was the method, and the copy in TCRdb shows in-frame clones only, minus some. Of fewer than 75,000 clones listed, around 84% are singletons. To note about this clone: Its antigen is not known.

Time point in this sample: week 11, during vaccination. Vaccine doses each comprised 300 ug of mutant IDH1 20-mer peptide, with topical imiquimod. The receptor comes from a woman in her 50s with glioma. This chain joins TRBV11-3 and TRBJ1-3; possible D gene TRBD1, 6 bases. Sequences were derived from PBMCs, sampled from a glioma patient whose treatment included an IDH1 peptide vaccine. The CDR3 sequence is CASSLGGANSGNTIYF. CDR3 nucleotides: TGTGCCAGCAGCTTAGGGGGGGCCAACTCTGGAAACACCATATATTTT.